This TCR beta chain originates from a study of response to subunit inactivated influenza vaccine. Study results and limitations: Each seasonal flu vaccination may recruit only limited new T cells, authors suggested.

Using its own MiXCR run on the RT-PCR reads, TCRdb lists one record per CDR3 protein. Among about 780,000 distinct CDR3 sequences listed, around 20% were seen once. Per germline, CDR1 DFQATT and CDR2 SNEGSKA (reference sequence). The CDR3 runs to 14 residues. V was shortened by 5 bases and J by 4 bases, with 17 bases between the two germline ends. This clonotype showed up just once. Its antigen remains unknown. The sequenced sample was PBMCs from blood, obtained about 5 days after vaccination. V is TRBV20-1 and J is TRBJ1-2; D may be TRBD1 (6 bases). This clonotype originated in a man aged 45-60 years who received an inactivated influenza vaccine. CDR3 in amino acids: CSAYRGGLSYGYTF. The CDR3, as DNA: TGCAGTGCTTATCGTGGGGGCCTAAGCTATGGCTACACCTTC.